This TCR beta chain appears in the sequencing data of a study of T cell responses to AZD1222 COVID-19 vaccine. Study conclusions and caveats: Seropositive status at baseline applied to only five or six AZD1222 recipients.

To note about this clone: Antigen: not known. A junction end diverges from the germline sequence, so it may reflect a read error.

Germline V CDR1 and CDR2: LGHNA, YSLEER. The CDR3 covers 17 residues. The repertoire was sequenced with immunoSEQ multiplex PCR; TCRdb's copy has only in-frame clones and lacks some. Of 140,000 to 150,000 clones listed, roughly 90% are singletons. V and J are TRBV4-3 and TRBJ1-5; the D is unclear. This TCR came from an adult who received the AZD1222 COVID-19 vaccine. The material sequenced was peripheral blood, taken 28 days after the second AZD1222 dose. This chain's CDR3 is CASSQEPAGPFIMPQHF. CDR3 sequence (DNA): TGCGCCAGCAGTCAAGAACCGGCAGGACCCTTTATCATGCCCCAGCATTTT.